This T cell receptor beta chain was captured in a study of T cell responses to AZD1222 COVID-19 vaccine. Study-level points and caveats: Nearly half of the spike-specific TCRs reportedly recognize variant regions that carry no mutations. Elevations in Spike-specific TCR breadth and depth followed administration of two AZD1222 doses.

Comment on this clone: Its cognate antigen is unknown.

The CDR3 has 15 residues. Germline V gene sequence: CDR1 SGHNT, CDR2 YYREEE (reference sequence). The J segment lost 6 bases and the V segment lost 2 bases, leaving 8 bases of the junction unmatched. TCRdb's copy holds only in-frame clones and misses some; the assay was immunoSEQ multiplex PCR. The sample contains about 100,000 clones, roughly 87% of which appear only once. This sequence was found in an adult in good health. Sample: peripheral blood, taken on day 0 of AZD1222 vaccination. This chain connects TRBV5-4 to TRBJ2-7, with 10 nucleotides matching TRBD2. The CDR3 DNA follows: TGTGCCAGCAGCTTCTCGCCTAGCGGGAGCGCCGAGCAGTACTTC. Protein sequence: CASSFSPSGSAEQYF.